At least ten counts were recorded for the clone carrying this TCR beta chain. Its specificity is not known. This sample was taken from a study of molecular identifiers for immune sequencing clone quantification. Study conclusions and caveats: Same-barcode identical TCR molecules could make highly expanded clones look smaller than they are. Whereas naive cells kept under 1% of molecules in clones above 20 RNA copies, such clones held over 97% in effectors.

The germline CDR1 and CDR2 sequences are PRHDT and FYEKMQ (reference sequence). The CDR3 totals 15 residues. Trimming removed 5 bases from V and 7 bases from J; junction bases left unmatched: 6. Preparation methods for the bulk TCR libraries were those previously described, with listed TCR primers. TCRdb used MiXCR to reprocess the PCR reads, holding one entry per CDR3 protein. Counted here are approximately 630,000 distinct CDR3 sequences, 25% occurring once; the ten biggest clones make up about 0.84%. The rearrangement uses TRBV13 and TRBJ2-5; 14 positions match TRBD2. Sample: naive CD8+ T cells from blood, with Jurkat cell RNA spiked in. As for subset: FACS-sorted CD8+CD4-CCR7+CD45RA+ naive T cells. The receptor comes from a human donor in good health. Some libraries in this study had Jurkat cell RNA spiked in. The CDR3 sequence is CASSPGTSGSRTQYF. Written as DNA, the CDR3 is TGTGCCAGCAGCCCAGGGACTAGCGGGAGCCGGACCCAGTACTTC.